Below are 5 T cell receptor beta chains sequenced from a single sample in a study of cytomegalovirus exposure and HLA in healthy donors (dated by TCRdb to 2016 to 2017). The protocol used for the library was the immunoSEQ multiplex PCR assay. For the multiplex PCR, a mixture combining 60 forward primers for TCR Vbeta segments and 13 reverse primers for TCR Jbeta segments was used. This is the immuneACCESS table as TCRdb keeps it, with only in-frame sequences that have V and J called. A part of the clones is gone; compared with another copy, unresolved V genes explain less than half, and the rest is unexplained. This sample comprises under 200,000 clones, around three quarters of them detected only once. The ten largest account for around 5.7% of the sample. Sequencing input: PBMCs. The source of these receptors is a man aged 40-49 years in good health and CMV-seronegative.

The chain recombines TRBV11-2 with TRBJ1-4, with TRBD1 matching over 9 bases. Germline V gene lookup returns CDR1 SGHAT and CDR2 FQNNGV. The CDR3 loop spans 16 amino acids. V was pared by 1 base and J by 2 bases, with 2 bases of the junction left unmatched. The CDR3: CASSLGQGETNEKLFF. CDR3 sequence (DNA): TGTGCCAGCAGCTTAGGACAGGGGGAGACTAATGAAAAACTGTTTTTT.

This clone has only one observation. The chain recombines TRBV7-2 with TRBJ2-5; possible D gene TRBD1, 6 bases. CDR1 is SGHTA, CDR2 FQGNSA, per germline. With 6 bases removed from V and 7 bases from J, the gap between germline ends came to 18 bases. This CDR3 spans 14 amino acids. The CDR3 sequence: CASRSGTSSPTQYF. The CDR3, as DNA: TGTGCCAGCAGATCCGGGACATCCAGTCCGACCCAGTACTTC.

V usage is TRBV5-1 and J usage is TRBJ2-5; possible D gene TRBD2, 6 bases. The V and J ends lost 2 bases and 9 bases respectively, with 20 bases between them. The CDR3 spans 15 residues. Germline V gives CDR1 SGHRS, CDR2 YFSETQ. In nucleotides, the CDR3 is TGCGCCAGCAGCTTAGACCCCACTCCGGGGGTGGCCCAGTACTTC. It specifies CASSLDPTPGVAQYF.

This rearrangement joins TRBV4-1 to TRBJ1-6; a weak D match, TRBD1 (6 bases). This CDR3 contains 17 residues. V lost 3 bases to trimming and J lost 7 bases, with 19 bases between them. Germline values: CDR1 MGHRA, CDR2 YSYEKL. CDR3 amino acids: CASSQGGPGVSNSPLHF. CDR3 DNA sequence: TGCGCCAGCAGCCAGGGCGGGCCAGGGGTTAGCAATTCACCCCTCCACTTT.

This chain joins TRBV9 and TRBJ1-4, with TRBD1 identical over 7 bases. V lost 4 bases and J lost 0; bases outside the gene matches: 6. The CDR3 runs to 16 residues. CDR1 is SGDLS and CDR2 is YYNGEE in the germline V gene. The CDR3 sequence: CASSSGQLTTNEKLFF. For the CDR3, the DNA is TGTGCCAGCAGCTCGGGACAGCTTACAACTAATGAAAAACTGTTTTTT.